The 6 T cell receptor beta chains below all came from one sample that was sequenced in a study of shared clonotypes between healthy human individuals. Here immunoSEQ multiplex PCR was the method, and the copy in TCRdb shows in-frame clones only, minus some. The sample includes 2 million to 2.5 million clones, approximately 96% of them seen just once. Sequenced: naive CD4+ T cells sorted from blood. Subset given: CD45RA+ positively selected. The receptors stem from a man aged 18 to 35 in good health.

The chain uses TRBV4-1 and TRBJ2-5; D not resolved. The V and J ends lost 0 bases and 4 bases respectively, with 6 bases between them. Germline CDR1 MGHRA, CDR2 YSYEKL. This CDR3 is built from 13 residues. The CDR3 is CASSQDMGETQYF. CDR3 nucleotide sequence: TGCGCCAGCAGCCAAGATATGGGAGAGACCCAGTACTTC.

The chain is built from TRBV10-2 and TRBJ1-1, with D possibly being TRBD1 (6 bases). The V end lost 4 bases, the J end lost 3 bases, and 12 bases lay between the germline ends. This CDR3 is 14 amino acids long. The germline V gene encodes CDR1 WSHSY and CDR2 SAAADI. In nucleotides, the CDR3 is TGCGCCAGCAGTGGAACAGGGCAGTACACTGAAGCTTTCTTT. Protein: CASSGTGQYTEAFF.

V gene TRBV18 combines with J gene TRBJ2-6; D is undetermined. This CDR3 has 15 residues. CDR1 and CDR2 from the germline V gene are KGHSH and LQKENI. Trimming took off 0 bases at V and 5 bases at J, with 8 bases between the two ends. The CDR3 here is CASSPPNPRANVLTF. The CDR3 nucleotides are TGTGCCAGCTCACCACCGAACCCCAGGGCCAACGTCCTGACTTTC.

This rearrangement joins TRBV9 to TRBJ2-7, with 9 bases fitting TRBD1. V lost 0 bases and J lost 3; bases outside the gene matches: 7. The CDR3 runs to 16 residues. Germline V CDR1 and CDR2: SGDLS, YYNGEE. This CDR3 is CASSVEGTGGIYEQYF. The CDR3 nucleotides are TGTGCCAGCAGCGTAGAGGGAACAGGGGGCATCTACGAGCAGTACTTC.

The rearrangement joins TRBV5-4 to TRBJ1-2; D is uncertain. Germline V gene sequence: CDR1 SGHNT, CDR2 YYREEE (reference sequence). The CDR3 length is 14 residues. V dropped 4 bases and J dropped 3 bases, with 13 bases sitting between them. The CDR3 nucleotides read TGTGCCAGCAGCCCGCCTACCCCCTACTATGGCTACACCTTC. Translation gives CASSPPTPYYGYTF.

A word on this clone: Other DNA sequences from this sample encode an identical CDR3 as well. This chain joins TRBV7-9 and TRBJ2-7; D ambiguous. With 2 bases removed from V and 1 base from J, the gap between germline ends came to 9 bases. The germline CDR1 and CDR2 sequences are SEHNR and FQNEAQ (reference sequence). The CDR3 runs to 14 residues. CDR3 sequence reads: CASSLLASSYEQYF. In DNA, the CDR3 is TGTGCCAGCAGCTTATTGGCTAGTTCCTACGAGCAGTACTTC.